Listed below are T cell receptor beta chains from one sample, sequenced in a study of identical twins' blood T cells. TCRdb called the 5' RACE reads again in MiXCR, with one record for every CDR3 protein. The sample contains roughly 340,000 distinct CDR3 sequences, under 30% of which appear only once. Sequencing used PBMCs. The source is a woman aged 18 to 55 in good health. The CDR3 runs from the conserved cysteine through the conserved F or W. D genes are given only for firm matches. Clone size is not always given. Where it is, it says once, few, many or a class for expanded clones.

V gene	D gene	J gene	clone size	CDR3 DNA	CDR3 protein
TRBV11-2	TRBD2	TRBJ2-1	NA	TGTGCCAGCAGCTTAGTTAGCGGGGACTTTTCTCAGTTCTTC	CASSLVSGDFSQFF
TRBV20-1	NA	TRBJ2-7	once	TGCAGTGCTTGCCCCGTTGGCGTATTCTACGAGCAGTACTTC	CSACPVGVFYEQYF
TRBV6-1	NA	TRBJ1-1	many	TGTGCCAGCAGTGGACGGGGAGTTTTCGGCACTGAAGCTTTCTTT	CASSGRGVFGTEAFF
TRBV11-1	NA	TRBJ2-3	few	TGTGCCAGCAGCTTAGAGGTTGTGGTAAATACGCAGTATTTT	CASSLEVVVNTQYF
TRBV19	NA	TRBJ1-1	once	TGTGCCAGTAGTATAATCGAGAGGACTGAAGCTTTCTTT	CASSIIERTEAFF
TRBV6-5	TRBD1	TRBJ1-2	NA	TGTGCCAGCAGTCCCCAGGGGGTTAGAAACTATGGCTACACCTTC	CASSPQGVRNYGYTF
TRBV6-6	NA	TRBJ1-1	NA	TGTGCCAGCACCTTATCGGGGGCTGGGGCTTTCTTT	CASTLSGAGAFF
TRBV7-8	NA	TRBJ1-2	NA	TGTGCCAGCAGCCCCGGGCATATTTATGGCTACACCTTC	CASSPGHIYGYTF
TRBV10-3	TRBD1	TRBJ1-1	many	TGTGCCATCAGTGGACAGGGGGTATTGAACACTGAAGCTTTCTTT	CAISGQGVLNTEAFF
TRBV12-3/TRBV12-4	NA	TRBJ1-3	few	TGTGCCAGCAGCCATATGCTCTACTACTCTGGGAACACCATATATTTT	CASSHMLYYSGNTIYF
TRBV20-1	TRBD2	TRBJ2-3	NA	TGCAGTGCTCCGACTAGCGGGGGGGCAGGGGGCACAGATACGCAGTATTTT	CSAPTSGGAGGTDTQYF
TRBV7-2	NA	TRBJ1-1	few	TGTGCCAGCAGCTTAGTTCCAGCGAACACTGAAGCTTTCTTT	CASSLVPANTEAFF
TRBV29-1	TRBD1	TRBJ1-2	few	TGCAGCGTTGAACCCACAGGGGGCAACTATGGCTACACCTTC	CSVEPTGGNYGYTF
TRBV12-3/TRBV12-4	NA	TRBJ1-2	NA	TGTGCCAGCTCGTGGGGGGGGGGCTATGGCTACACCTTC	CASSWGGGYGYTF
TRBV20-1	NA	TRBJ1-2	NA	TGCAGTGCTCCCAGTACGGACGGATATGGCTACACCTTC	CSAPSTDGYGYTF
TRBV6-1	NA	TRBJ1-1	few	TGTGCCAGCAGTGATGGCACGCCGGGGAACACTGAAGCTTTCTTT	CASSDGTPGNTEAFF
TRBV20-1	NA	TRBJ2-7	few	TGCAGTGCTAGATCTCTAGCGTCCTCCTACGAGCAGTACTTC	CSARSLASSYEQYF
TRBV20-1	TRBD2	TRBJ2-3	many	TGCAGTGCTAGAGCTCGTCTAGCGGTTAACACAGATACGCAGTATTTT	CSARARLAVNTDTQYF
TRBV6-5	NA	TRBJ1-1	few	TGTGCCAGCAGTTACTCGGCGGCGAGCACTGAAGCTTTCTTT	CASSYSAASTEAFF
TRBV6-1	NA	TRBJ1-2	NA	TGTGCCAGCAGTGCGGGACTTATGGACTATGGCTACACCTTC	CASSAGLMDYGYTF
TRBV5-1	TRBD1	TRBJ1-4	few	TGCGCCAGCAGCTTGGCCGGACAGGGTGAAAAACTGTTTTTT	CASSLAGQGEKLFF
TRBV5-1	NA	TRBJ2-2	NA	TGCGCCAGCGGGATGACCGGGGAGCTGTTTTTT	CASGMTGELFF
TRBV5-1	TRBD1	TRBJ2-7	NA	TGCGCCAGCTTCGGACAGGGAAGGGTGCAGTACTTC	CASFGQGRVQYF
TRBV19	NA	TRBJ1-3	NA	TGTGCCAGTAGCTTTGAGTCCGGGACAAGAAACACCATATATTTT	CASSFESGTRNTIYF
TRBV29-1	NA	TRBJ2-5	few	TGCAGCGTTCGGGACGGGGTGACCCAGTACTTC	CSVRDGVTQYF
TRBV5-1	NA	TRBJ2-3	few	TGCGCCAGCAGCTTGGCCGGACACTACTCTAGCACAGATACGCAGTATTTT	CASSLAGHYSSTDTQYF
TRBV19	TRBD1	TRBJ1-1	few	TGTGCCAGTAGTAAGGGACAGGGTATCACTGAAGCTTTCTTT	CASSKGQGITEAFF
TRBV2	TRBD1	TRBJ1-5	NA	TGTGCCAGCAGTGAGGGGACAGGGGGCTTGGGGAAGCCCCAGCATTTT	CASSEGTGGLGKPQHF
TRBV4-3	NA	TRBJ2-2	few	TGCGCCAGCAGCCAAGATTCAGCCGGGGAGCTGTTTTTT	CASSQDSAGELFF
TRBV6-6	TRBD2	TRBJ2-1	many	TGTGCCAGCAGTCGGACTATCTTGGGACTAGCCGGCAATGAGCAGTTCTTC	CASSRTILGLAGNEQFF
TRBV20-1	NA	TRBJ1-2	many	TGCAGTGCTAGTTTAAGCGGAGGCTACACCTTC	CSASLSGGYTF
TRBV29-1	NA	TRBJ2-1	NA	TGCAGCACTCACGACACGGCCGCCTACAATGAGCAGTTCTTC	CSTHDTAAYNEQFF
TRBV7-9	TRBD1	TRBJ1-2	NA	TGTTCCAGCAGCGAACCGTGGGACAGGGGAGTTTATGGCTACACCTTC	CSSSEPWDRGVYGYTF
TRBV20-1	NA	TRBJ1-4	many	TGCAGTGCTAGGTTTGGGGCTAATGAAAAACTGTTTTTT	CSARFGANEKLFF
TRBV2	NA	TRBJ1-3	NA	TGTGCCAGCAGGGGGGCCTACTCTGGAAACACCATATATTTT	CASRGAYSGNTIYF
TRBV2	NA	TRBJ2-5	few	TGTGCCAGCACTACCCCCTTGATCGAGTCCCGAGAGACCCAGTACTTC	CASTTPLIESRETQYF
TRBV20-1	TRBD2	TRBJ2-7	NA	TGCAGTGCCATTGAGCGGGAGGGGAACTACGAGCAGTACTTC	CSAIEREGNYEQYF
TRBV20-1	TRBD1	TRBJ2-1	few	TGCAGTGCTAGAAAAGGGACAGGGGGATTCTACAATGAGCAGTTCTTC	CSARKGTGGFYNEQFF
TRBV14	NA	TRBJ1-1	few	TGTGCCAGCAGCCACCGAGGGCTTGACACTGAAGCTTTCTTT	CASSHRGLDTEAFF
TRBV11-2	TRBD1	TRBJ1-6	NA	TGTGCCAGCAGCTTAGTGGGGGGACAGAAGAATTCACCCCTCCACTTT	CASSLVGGQKNSPLHF
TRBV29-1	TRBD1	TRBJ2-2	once	TGCAGCGTTAATGCCCCAGGGGGTTCCGGGGAGCTGTTTTTT	CSVNAPGGSGELFF